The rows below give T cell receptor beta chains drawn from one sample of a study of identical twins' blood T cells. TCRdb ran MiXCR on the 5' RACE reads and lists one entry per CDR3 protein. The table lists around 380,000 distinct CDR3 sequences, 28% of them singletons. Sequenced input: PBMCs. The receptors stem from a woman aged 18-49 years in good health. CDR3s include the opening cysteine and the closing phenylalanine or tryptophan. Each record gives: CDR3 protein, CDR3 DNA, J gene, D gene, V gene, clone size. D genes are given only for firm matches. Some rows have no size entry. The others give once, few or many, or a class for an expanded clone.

CAWSVQSRLGGYTF | TGTGCCTGGAGTGTACAATCACGACTCGGTGGCTACACCTTC | TRBJ1-2 | - | TRBV30 | -
CASSLDGLYNEQFF | TGTGCCAGCAGCTTGGACGGGTTATACAATGAGCAGTTCTTC | TRBJ2-1 | - | TRBV5-5 | few
CSVDGGGPSTDTQYF | TGCAGCGTTGATGGCGGGGGTCCGAGCACAGATACGCAGTATTTT | TRBJ2-3 | TRBD2 | TRBV29-1 | -
CASSLRQGRSSNYGYTF | TGTGCCAGCAGTTTAAGGCAGGGCCGATCCTCTAACTATGGCTACACCTTC | TRBJ1-2 | - | TRBV12-3/TRBV12-4 | many
CASSLFSDSTDTQYF | TGTGCCAGCAGCTTATTCAGCGACTCCACAGATACGCAGTATTTT | TRBJ2-3 | - | TRBV7-9 | -
CATSDLSAGRNTIYF | TGTGCCACCAGTGATTTATCGGCAGGTCGAAACACCATATATTTT | TRBJ1-3 | - | TRBV24-1 | few
CASSGGTGNTEAFF | TGTGCCAGCAGTGGGGGGACGGGGAACACTGAAGCTTTCTTT | TRBJ1-1 | - | TRBV27 | few
CSASAPDRNTGELFF | TGCAGTGCTTCGGCCCCGGACAGGAACACCGGGGAGCTGTTTTTT | TRBJ2-2 | - | TRBV20-1 | few
CASTLAGPNEQFF | TGTGCCAGCACTCTCGCGGGTCCGAATGAGCAGTTCTTC | TRBJ2-1 | - | TRBV12-3/TRBV12-4 | -
CASSLIVAGTEAFF | TGTGCCAGCAGCTTAATAGTCGCGGGCACTGAAGCTTTCTTT | TRBJ1-1 | - | TRBV7-2 | few
CSAVDSSSYEQYF | TGCAGTGCGGTCGATTCTAGCTCCTACGAGCAGTACTTC | TRBJ2-7 | - | TRBV20-1 | few
CASSSGTPNEQFF | TGCGCCAGCAGCTCCGGGACCCCCAATGAGCAGTTCTTC | TRBJ2-1 | - | TRBV5-1 | -
CSVEDRLAGTQETQYF | TGCAGCGTTGAAGACCGACTAGCGGGAACACAAGAGACCCAGTACTTC | TRBJ2-5 | TRBD2 | TRBV29-1 | -
CASSDSGSNSPLHF | TGTGCCAGCAGTGATTCTGGGAGTAATTCACCCCTCCACTTT | TRBJ1-6 | - | TRBV2 | many
CASSPPAVNIEAFF | TGTGCCAGCAGCCCCCCCGCAGTGAACATTGAAGCTTTCTTT | TRBJ1-1 | - | TRBV7-9 | -
CASSEIGGNNSPLHF | TGTGCCAGCAGTGAAATAGGGGGCAATAATTCACCCCTCCACTTT | TRBJ1-6 | TRBD1 | TRBV2 | -
CASSQERTGTSTDTQYF | TGTGCCAGCAGCCAAGAAAGGACAGGGACTAGCACAGATACGCAGTATTTT | TRBJ2-3 | TRBD1 | TRBV14 | -
CASSILQGASGNTIYF | TGTGCCAGTAGTATACTACAGGGGGCTTCTGGAAACACCATATATTTT | TRBJ1-3 | TRBD1 | TRBV19 | -
CASSVGQGAGNTIYF | TGTGCCAGCAGCGTGGGACAGGGAGCCGGAAACACCATATATTTT | TRBJ1-3 | TRBD1 | TRBV7-9 | -
CSANRDPNSPLHF | TGCAGTGCTAACCGGGACCCCAATTCACCCCTCCACTTT | TRBJ1-6 | - | TRBV20-1 | -
CAISFLPGPETDTQYF | TGTGCCATCAGTTTCTTACCGGGGCCAGAGACAGATACGCAGTATTTT | TRBJ2-3 | - | TRBV10-3 | few
CASSKGPAQETQYF | TGTGCCAGCAGCAAAGGGCCAGCCCAAGAGACCCAGTACTTC | TRBJ2-5 | - | TRBV21-1 | -
CTGLGIGTDTRYF | TGCACCGGCTTGGGGATTGGCACAGATACGCGGTATTTT | TRBJ2-3 | - | TRBV20-1 | -
CASSPKGITEAFF | TGTGCCAGCAGTCCCAAGGGGATCACTGAAGCTTTCTTT | TRBJ1-1 | - | TRBV7-9 | -
CSAILDSGLAEAFF | TGCAGTGCTATCCTGGACAGTGGTCTTGCTGAAGCTTTCTTT | TRBJ1-1 | - | TRBV20-1 | few
CASSWVGGVGTEAFF | TGCGCCAGCAGCTGGGTCGGGGGCGTAGGCACTGAAGCTTTCTTT | TRBJ1-1 | - | TRBV5-1 | -
CASSLIKRGGLVDTQYF | TGTGCCAGCAGCTTAATAAAGCGGGGGGGCCTCGTTGATACGCAGTATTTT | TRBJ2-3 | TRBD2 | TRBV5-6 | -
CASSLGGTGYFGYTF | TGTGCCAGCAGCCTGGGTGGGACAGGGTATTTCGGCTACACCTTC | TRBJ1-2 | TRBD1 | TRBV9 | -
CASSSTGGRPSENIQYF | TGTGCCAGCAGCTCAACGGGGGGGAGACCCTCCGAAAACATTCAGTACTTC | TRBJ2-4 | TRBD2 | TRBV13 | -
CSARTGGRGTEAFF | TGCAGTGCCCGAACGGGGGGGAGAGGTACTGAAGCTTTCTTT | TRBJ1-1 | - | TRBV20-1 | -
CASSFWNYEQYF | TGTGCCAGCAGCTTCTGGAACTACGAGCAGTACTTC | TRBJ2-7 | - | TRBV13 | -
CASSAFLGTDTQYF | TGCGCCAGCAGTGCGTTTCTGGGCACAGATACGCAGTATTTT | TRBJ2-3 | - | TRBV10-2 | -
CASSYLQGMVDIQYF | TGTGCCAGCAGTTACCTACAGGGGATGGTTGACATTCAGTACTTC | TRBJ2-4 | TRBD1 | TRBV6-6 | -
CASSQGEGYGTEAFF | TGCGCCAGCAGCCAGGGAGAGGGGTACGGAACTGAAGCTTTCTTT | TRBJ1-1 | - | TRBV4-1 | few
CASSSGTGGSGELFF | TGCGCCAGCAGCTCCGGGACAGGGGGTTCCGGGGAGCTGTTTTTT | TRBJ2-2 | TRBD1 | TRBV5-1 | few
CASSLPGSSYNEQFF | TGTGCCAGCAGCTTACCTGGGAGCTCCTACAATGAGCAGTTCTTC | TRBJ2-1 | - | TRBV11-2 | few
CASSLEQRSYEQYF | TGCGCCAGCAGCTTGGAACAGCGATCCTACGAGCAGTACTTC | TRBJ2-7 | - | TRBV5-1 | few
CSVRLSASNTGELFF | TGCAGCGTTCGACTAAGCGCGTCGAACACCGGGGAGCTGTTTTTT | TRBJ2-2 | - | TRBV29-1 | few
CSARTRDRESPLHF | TGCAGTGCTAGAACCCGGGACAGGGAATCACCCCTCCACTTT | TRBJ1-6 | TRBD1 | TRBV20-1 | few
CASSPGAPITEAFF | TGTGCCAGCTCACCGGGGGCCCCGATAACTGAAGCTTTCTTT | TRBJ1-1 | - | TRBV18 | -